This record concerns one T cell receptor (beta chain) sequence. As yet, its antigen is unknown. The data originate from a study of T-cell memory formation after mild COVID-19. Constant-segment-primed 5'RACE gave TCR alpha and TCR beta cDNA libraries with sample barcodes and UMIs. TCRdb recomputed calls from the 5' RACE reads with MiXCR, one row per CDR3 protein. Of 350,000 to 500,000 distinct CDR3 sequences in the sample, 20% to 30% were seen once. Overall study findings and caveats: A second wave expanding day 15 to 37 was CD4+-biased; contracting clones were balanced.

The clonotype comes from an adult woman who had mild COVID-19 (a few samples of this study predate the infection). Cell type and time point are not known. The sample consisted of PBMCs or a T cell subset sorted from them (not recorded which).

CDR3 in amino acids: CASKSGDPNYGYTF. For the CDR3, the DNA is TGTGCCAGCAAGTCAGGGGACCCCAACTATGGCTACACCTTC. The chain links TRBV6-1 to TRBJ1-2, with a tentative D call TRBD1 (6 bases). The CDR3 has 14 amino acids. The V gene lost 7 bases and the J gene lost 2 bases, with 14 bases spanning the gap. CDR1 is MNHNS and CDR2 is SASEGT in the germline V gene.